This T cell receptor beta chain was obtained from a study of B cell selection in AIRE deficiency. Study-wide findings and caveats: About 30% of healthy-shared Treg TCRbeta sequences appeared in patient Tconv cells. Only about 9.3% of 3,500 to 4,500 shared Treg sequences were patient-specific; roughly 30% healthy-specific. TCRbeta-only data showed roughly 37% of shared healthy Treg sequences in healthy Tconv.

Regulatory T cells were sorted as CD4+CD25hiCD127low/negative. As for this clone: Its antigen is currently unknown.

Using immunoSEQ multiplex PCR, the repertoire was profiled, and TCRdb retains in-frame clones only, with some absent. The sample lists about 22,000 clones, approximately 94% seen once, with 1.5% to 2.5% in the top ten. V lost 5 bases to trimming and J lost 4 bases, with 14 bases between them. The CDR3 length is 14 residues. Germline V gene lookup returns CDR1 SGHAT and CDR2 FQNNGV. The chain employs TRBV11-2 and TRBJ2-5; D not certain. This receptor was taken from a human donor with AIRE deficiency. The specimen was Tregs sorted from PBMCs. CDR3 in DNA: TGTGCCAGCAGCCCCGGACCCTGGATAGAGACCCAGTACTTC. Its protein is CASSPGPWIETQYF.